The next 19 T cell receptor beta chains were all read from a single sample in a study of blood T cell repertoires in COVID-19. Libraries were prepared by immunoSEQ multiplex PCR; TCRdb keeps only in-frame clonotypes and omits some of them. The sample holds 70,000 or so clones, 65% to 90% seen once. What was sequenced was peripheral blood. These receptors were collected from a man between 65 and 85 years old with active or convalescent COVID-19.

The chain combines TRBV6-5 with TRBJ1-1; D not resolved. The CDR3 totals 11 residues. V lost 7 bases, J lost 4 bases, and 7 bases lay in between. Germline lookup yields CDR1 MNHEY and CDR2 SVGAGI. Written as DNA, the CDR3 is TGTGCCAGCATATCCTTCACTGAAGCTTTCTTT. This codes for CASISFTEAFF.

V and J are TRBV9 and TRBJ2-7; 7 nucleotides agree with TRBD1. V was pared by 2 bases and J by 0 bases, with 5 bases of the junction left unmatched. Germline V lookup: CDR1 SGDLS, CDR2 YYNGEE. The CDR3 covers 15 residues. In DNA form, the CDR3 reads TGTGCCAGCAGCGTGGGACAGTCGAGCTCCTACGAGCAGTACTTC. It specifies CASSVGQSSSYEQYF.

This chain uses TRBV28 with TRBJ2-3; D might be TRBD2 (5 bases). The germline gives CDR1 MDHEN, CDR2 SYDVKM. The V end was cut by 2 bases, the J end by 0 bases, with 12 bases between. The CDR3 consists of 16 residues. The CDR3 DNA is TGTGCCAGCAGTTTAGTCGTGGCGGGCAGCACAGATACGCAGTATTTT. Protein sequence: CASSLVVAGSTDTQYF.

The chain carries TRBV4-3 and TRBJ1-4, with a possible D match to TRBD1 (6 bases). CDR1 and CDR2 from the germline V gene are LGHNA and YSLEER. This CDR3 comprises 15 residues. The ends were cut back, 0 bases at V and 10 bases at J, with 15 bases in the middle. The CDR3 loop reads CASSQDPRVGGKLFF. DNA for the CDR3: TGCGCCAGCAGCCAAGATCCCAGGGTAGGGGGAAAACTGTTTTTT.

This chain uses TRBV6-5 with TRBJ1-2; the D gene is possibly TRBD1 (6 bases). The CDR3 is 13 amino acids. Germline values: CDR1 MNHEY, CDR2 SVGAGI. Deletions cut 6 bases from V and 4 bases from J, with 12 bases between. The DNA of the CDR3 is TGTGCCAGCAGCTGGGACACCTTCTATGGCTACACCTTC. Translation gives CASSWDTFYGYTF.

This chain links TRBV9 with TRBJ1-2, with 7 positions matching TRBD1. The CDR3 extends over 16 amino acids. V shed 4 bases, J shed 9 bases, and the junction held 18 bases outside the gene matches. The germline gives CDR1 SGDLS, CDR2 YYNGEE. CDR3 nucleotides: TGTGCCAGCAGCCCAACACTCGGACAGGAGAGGAGTAGCTACACCTTC. This encodes CASSPTLGQERSSYTF.

The chain has TRBV6-6 and TRBJ2-7; D not certain. Trimming cost V 2 bases and J 4 bases, with 9 bases left between them. This CDR3 has 13 amino acids. Germline lookup yields CDR1 MNHNY and CDR2 SVGAGI (reference sequence). CDR3 amino acids: CASSYDGGYEQYF. CDR3 DNA sequence: TGTGCCAGCAGTTACGATGGCGGTTACGAGCAGTACTTC.

This clone was picked up one time. The V gene is TRBV5-1, the J gene TRBJ2-2; D is ambiguous. V was cut by 4 bases and J by 3 bases, with 10 bases left in between. Germline CDR1 reads SGHRS; CDR2 reads YFSETQ. This CDR3 contains 14 residues. The chain's CDR3 is CASSARSDTGELFF. CDR3 nucleotide sequence: TGCGCCAGCAGCGCCAGATCTGACACCGGGGAGCTGTTTTTT.

The V call is TRBV30, the J call TRBJ2-7, with 8 nucleotides matching TRBD1. V was clipped by 4 bases and J by 2 bases; unmatched bases: 7. The CDR3 is 14 amino acids. Germline CDR1 reads GTSNPN; CDR2 reads SVGIG (reference sequence). CDR3 amino acids: CAWTQGDGPYEQYF. Written as DNA, the CDR3 is TGTGCCTGGACACAGGGGGACGGGCCCTACGAGCAGTACTTC.

The chain recombines TRBV18 with TRBJ2-1; D not resolved. The CDR3 has 16 amino acids. V lost 1 base and J 6 bases, leaving 16 bases between the germline ends. The germline V gene has CDR1 KGHSH and CDR2 LQKENI. In DNA, the CDR3 is TGTGCCAGCTCACCACAGCCAACCCTAGACGGCAATGAGCAGTTCTTC. It yields the protein CASSPQPTLDGNEQFF.

The count of this clone is one. V is TRBV24-1 and J is TRBJ2-3; D is perhaps TRBD1 (7 bases). With 11 bases removed from V and 0 bases from J, the gap between germline ends came to 14 bases. The CDR3 has 14 residues. Germline values: CDR1 KGHDR, CDR2 SFDVKD. The CDR3 nucleotides are TGTGCCATCCAGGGGGGTTTGAGCACAGATACGCAGTATTTT. This codes for CAIQGGLSTDTQYF.

V gene TRBV5-1 combines with J gene TRBJ2-7; no clear D. The CDR3 is 16 residues long. V was cut by 4 bases and J by 0 bases, with 17 bases left in between. Per germline, CDR1 SGHRS and CDR2 YFSETQ. As DNA, the CDR3 is TGCGCCAGCAGCCCCGACTTGGCGGTGAGCTCCTACGAGCAGTACTTC. This sequence encodes CASSPDLAVSSYEQYF.

Remarks on this clone: The junction shows a germline mismatch at one end, possibly a read error. This chain uses TRBV7-7 with TRBJ2-1, with 10 bases matching TRBD1. This CDR3 is built from 15 residues. Germline CDR1 is SSHAT and CDR2 is FNYEAQ (reference sequence). The CDR3 nucleotides are TGTGCTAGCAGCACCGGGACAGGGGCTTACAATGAGCAGTTCTTC. It specifies CASSTGTGAYNEQFF.

The gene calls are TRBV30 and TRBJ1-6; 8 nucleotides agree with TRBD1. Germline CDR1 GTSNPN, CDR2 SVGIG (reference sequence). V trimming: 5 bases; J trimming: 8 bases; junction bases outside the gene matches: 14. The CDR3 is made up of 16 amino acids. The CDR3 DNA reads TGTGCCTGGGAGGGACGGCGAGGGACAGGCGATTCACCCCTCCACTTT. It translates to CAWEGRRGTGDSPLHF.

This clone was found a few times. This chain joins TRBV28 and TRBJ1-6, with no clear D. This CDR3 spans 13 amino acids. The germline V gene has CDR1 MDHEN and CDR2 SYDVKM. Trimming stripped 7 bases from V and 11 bases from J, with 15 bases between. Written as DNA, the CDR3 is TGTGCCAGCACATCACCCCAAACGGCACCCCTCCACTTT. Its translation: CASTSPQTAPLHF.

There are a few counts of this clone. The chain couples TRBV7-2 to TRBJ1-6; D is possibly TRBD1 (5 bases). In germline, CDR1 is SGHTA, CDR2 FQGNSA. Trimming stripped 6 bases from V and 9 bases from J, with 12 bases between. This CDR3 contains 13 residues. CDR3 DNA sequence: TGTGCCAGCAGAATGGGGGAGGCTTCACCCCTCCACTTT. As protein: CASRMGEASPLHF.

The rearrangement links TRBV19 to TRBJ1-2; maybe TRBD1 (6 bases). CDR3 length equals 15 residues. Germline CDR1 and CDR2: LNHDA and SQIVND (reference sequence). V lost 10 bases and J lost 3, with 21 bases in between. The CDR3 DNA follows: TGTGCCACCTCTTCTGGGGGGGCCGGCGACTATGGCTACACCTTC. It specifies CATSSGGAGDYGYTF.

The V and J genes are TRBV4-2 and TRBJ2-7, with D possibly matching TRBD1 (6 bases). Germline loops: CDR1 LGHNA, CDR2 YNFKEQ. With 1 base removed from V and 2 bases from J, the gap between germline ends came to 9 bases. The CDR3 is made up of 14 amino acids. The CDR3 is CASSQVTGTYEQYF. CDR3 DNA sequence: TGTGCCAGCAGCCAAGTGACAGGTACCTACGAGCAGTACTTC.

The chain employs TRBV19 and TRBJ2-7; D is possibly TRBD1 (6 bases). The CDR3 length is 13 residues. Germline CDR1 reads LNHDA; CDR2 reads SQIVND (reference sequence). Trimming cost V 4 bases and J 7 bases, with 14 bases left between them. The CDR3 DNA is TGTGCCAGTAGTACACACGTGGGGGCTGAGCAGTACTTC. It encodes CASSTHVGAEQYF.